The rows below give T cell receptor beta chains drawn from one sample of a study of blood T cell repertoires in COVID-19. Clones were sequenced by immunoSEQ multiplex PCR, and TCRdb holds only the in-frame ones, with some missing. The data hold 170,000 or so clones, with roughly 90% observed a single time. The material sequenced was PBMCs or T cells enriched from blood (not recorded which). All receptors come from a woman between 50 and 59 years old who had recovered from COVID-19. CDR3s include the opening cysteine and the closing phenylalanine or tryptophan. The D gene is left open where the match is weak. Only part of the rows carry a size: once, few, many, or a class if the clone is expanded.

j_call: TRBJ1-3; d_call: NA; clone_size: NA; v_call: TRBV19; cdr3_nt: TGTGCCAGTAGTATCCCGTCGGGGATAACTGGAAACACCATATATTTT; cdr3_aa: CASSIPSGITGNTIYF
j_call: TRBJ1-1; d_call: NA; clone_size: NA; v_call: TRBV11-3; cdr3_nt: TGTGCCAGCAGGTCATCGGCAGGGAGGACTGAAGCTTTCTTT; cdr3_aa: CASRSSAGRTEAFF
j_call: TRBJ2-1; d_call: NA; clone_size: few; v_call: TRBV4-1; cdr3_nt: TGCGCCAGCAGCCAAGGTATTCGCGGGATGGAGCAGTTCTTC; cdr3_aa: CASSQGIRGMEQFF
j_call: TRBJ1-1; d_call: NA; clone_size: NA; v_call: TRBV28; cdr3_nt: TGTGCCAGCACCCCGGACCTAACCCCCAGGGACACTGAAGCTTTCTTT; cdr3_aa: CASTPDLTPRDTEAFF
j_call: TRBJ2-7; d_call: TRBD2; clone_size: NA; v_call: TRBV19; cdr3_nt: TGTGCCAGTAGTATGACCACTAGCGCCAGCGAGCAGTACTTC; cdr3_aa: CASSMTTSASEQYF
j_call: TRBJ2-2; d_call: TRBD2; clone_size: NA; v_call: TRBV3-1/TRBV3-2; cdr3_nt: TGTGCCAGCAGCCAAGATAGGACTAGCGCCGGGGAGCTGTTTTTT; cdr3_aa: CASSQDRTSAGELFF
j_call: TRBJ1-2; d_call: TRBD1; clone_size: NA; v_call: TRBV7-9; cdr3_nt: TGTGCCAGCAGCCTCAGACAGGGGCCCTATGGCTACACCTTC; cdr3_aa: CASSLRQGPYGYTF
j_call: TRBJ1-2; d_call: TRBD1; clone_size: NA; v_call: TRBV13; cdr3_nt: TGTGCCAGCAGCCCCACAGGGGACTATGGCTACACCTTC; cdr3_aa: CASSPTGDYGYTF
j_call: TRBJ2-1; d_call: TRBD2; clone_size: once; v_call: TRBV12-3/TRBV12-4; cdr3_nt: TGTGCCAGCAGACTAGCGGGAGGGCAGTGGTTCTTC; cdr3_aa: CASRLAGGQWFF
j_call: TRBJ2-2; d_call: NA; clone_size: once; v_call: TRBV19; cdr3_nt: TGTGCCAGTAGTGTCGGACAGAACACCGGGGAGCTGTTTTTT; cdr3_aa: CASSVGQNTGELFF
j_call: TRBJ1-6; d_call: TRBD1; clone_size: NA; v_call: TRBV9; cdr3_nt: TGTGCCAGCAGCGCCGGGACAGTTGAAAATTCACCCCTCCACTTT; cdr3_aa: CASSAGTVENSPLHF